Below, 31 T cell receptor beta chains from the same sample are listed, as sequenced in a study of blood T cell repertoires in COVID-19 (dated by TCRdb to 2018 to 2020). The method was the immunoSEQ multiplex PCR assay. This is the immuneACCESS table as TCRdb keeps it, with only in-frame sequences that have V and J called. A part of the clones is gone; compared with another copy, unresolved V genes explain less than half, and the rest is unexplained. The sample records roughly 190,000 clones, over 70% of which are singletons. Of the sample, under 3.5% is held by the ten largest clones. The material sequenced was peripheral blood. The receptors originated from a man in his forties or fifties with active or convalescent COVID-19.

CDR3 in DNA: TGTGCCAGCAGTAATCCCGGGGGGAGGACCGGGGAGCTGTTTTTT. It encodes CASSNPGGRTGELFF. V usage is TRBV6-6 and J usage is TRBJ2-2; 7 bases map to TRBD2. CDR1 MNHNY and CDR2 SVGAGI come from the germline V gene (reference sequence). The CDR3 is 15 amino acids. V dropped 5 bases and J dropped 5; count of bases not matched to a gene: 8.

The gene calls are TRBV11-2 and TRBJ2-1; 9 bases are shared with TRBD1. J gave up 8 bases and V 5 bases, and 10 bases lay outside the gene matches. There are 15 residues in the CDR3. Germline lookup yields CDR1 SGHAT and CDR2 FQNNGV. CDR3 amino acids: CASSQTAGQGYEQFF. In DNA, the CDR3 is TGTGCCAGCAGCCAAACAGCGGGACAGGGCTATGAGCAGTTCTTC.

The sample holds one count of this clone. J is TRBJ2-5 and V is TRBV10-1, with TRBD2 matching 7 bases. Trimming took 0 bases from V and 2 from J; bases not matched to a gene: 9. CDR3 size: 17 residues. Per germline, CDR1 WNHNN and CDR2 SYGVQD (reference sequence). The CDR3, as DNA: TGCGCCAGCAGTGAGTCGGGAAGCGGGGCACTTCAAGAGACCCAGTACTTC. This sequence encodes CASSESGSGALQETQYF.

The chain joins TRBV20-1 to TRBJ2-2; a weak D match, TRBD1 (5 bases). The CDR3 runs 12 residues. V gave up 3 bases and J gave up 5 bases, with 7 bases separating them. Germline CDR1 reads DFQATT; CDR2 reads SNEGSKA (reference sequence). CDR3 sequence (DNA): TGCAGTGCTAGTCAGGGTACCGGGGAGCTGTTTTTT. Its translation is CSASQGTGELFF.

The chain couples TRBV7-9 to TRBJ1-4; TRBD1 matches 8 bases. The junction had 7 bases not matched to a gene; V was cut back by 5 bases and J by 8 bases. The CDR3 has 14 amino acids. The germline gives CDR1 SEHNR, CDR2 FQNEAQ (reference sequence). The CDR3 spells CASSRRGREEKLFF. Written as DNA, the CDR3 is TGTGCCAGCAGCCGCAGGGGGCGAGAGGAAAAACTGTTTTTT.

CDR3 sequence: CASSFPRQGKNEQFF. The CDR3 DNA follows: TGTGCCAGCAGCTTTCCCCGACAGGGTAAAAATGAGCAGTTCTTC. This chain joins TRBV13 and TRBJ2-1; 7 bases are shared with TRBD1. The V segment lost 3 bases and the J segment 7 bases; nucleotides outside the gene matches: 9. Per germline, CDR1 PRHDT and CDR2 FYEKMQ (reference sequence). This CDR3 region has 15 residues.

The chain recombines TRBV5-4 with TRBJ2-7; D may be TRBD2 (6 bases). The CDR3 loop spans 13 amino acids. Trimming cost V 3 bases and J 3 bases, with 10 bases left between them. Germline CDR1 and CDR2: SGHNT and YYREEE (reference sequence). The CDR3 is CASSWGDGYEQYF. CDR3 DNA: TGTGCCAGCAGCTGGGGGGACGGCTACGAGCAGTACTTC.

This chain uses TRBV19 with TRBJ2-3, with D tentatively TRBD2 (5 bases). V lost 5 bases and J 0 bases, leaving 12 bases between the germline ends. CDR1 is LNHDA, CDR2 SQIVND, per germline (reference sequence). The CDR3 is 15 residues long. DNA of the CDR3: TGTGCCAGTAGTTCCTCCGGGGTGAGCACAGATACGCAGTATTTT. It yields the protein CASSSSGVSTDTQYF.

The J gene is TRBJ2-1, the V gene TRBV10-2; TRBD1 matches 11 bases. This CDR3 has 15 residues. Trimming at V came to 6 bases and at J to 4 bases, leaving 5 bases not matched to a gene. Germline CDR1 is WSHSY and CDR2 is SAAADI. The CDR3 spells CASRLGTGGYNEQFF. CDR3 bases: TGCGCCAGCAGGTTGGGGACAGGGGGTTACAATGAGCAGTTCTTC.

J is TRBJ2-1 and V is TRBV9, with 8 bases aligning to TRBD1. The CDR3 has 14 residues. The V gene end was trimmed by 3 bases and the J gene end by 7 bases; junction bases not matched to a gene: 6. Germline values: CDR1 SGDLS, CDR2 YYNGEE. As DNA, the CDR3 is TGTGCCAGCAGCGCCTGGACAGGGATGAATGAGCAGTTCTTC. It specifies CASSAWTGMNEQFF.

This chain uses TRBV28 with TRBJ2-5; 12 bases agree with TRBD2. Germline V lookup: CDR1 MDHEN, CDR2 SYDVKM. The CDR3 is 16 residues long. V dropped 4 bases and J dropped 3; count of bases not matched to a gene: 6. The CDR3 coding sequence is TGTGCCAGCAGTTCCAAGACTAGCGGGAGAAAAGAGACCCAGTACTTC. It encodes CASSSKTSGRKETQYF.

CDR3 bases: TGTGCCAGCAGCTTCCCCAGGGGATCGGGCGCAGATACGCAGTATTTT. It yields the protein CASSFPRGSGADTQYF. The rearrangement joins TRBV7-9 to TRBJ2-3; D might be TRBD1 (6 bases). CDR1 and CDR2 (germline): SEHNR, FQNEAQ (reference sequence). CDR3 length equals 16 residues. The V end lost 3 bases, the J end lost 4 bases, and 17 bases lay between the germline ends.

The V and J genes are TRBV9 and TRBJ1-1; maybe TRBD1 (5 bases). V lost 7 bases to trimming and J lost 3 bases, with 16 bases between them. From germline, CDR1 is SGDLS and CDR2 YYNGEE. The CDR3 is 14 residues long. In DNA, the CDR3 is TGTGCCAGCTCCCGGGGGGGGTCGGACACTGAAGCTTTCTTT. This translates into CASSRGGSDTEAFF. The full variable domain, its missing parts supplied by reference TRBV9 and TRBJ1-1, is DSGVTQTPKHLITATGQRVTLRCSPRSGDLSVYWYQQSLDQGLQFLIQYYNGEERAKGNILERFSAQQFPDLHSELNLSSLELGDSALYFCASSRGGSDTEAFFGQGTRLTVV.

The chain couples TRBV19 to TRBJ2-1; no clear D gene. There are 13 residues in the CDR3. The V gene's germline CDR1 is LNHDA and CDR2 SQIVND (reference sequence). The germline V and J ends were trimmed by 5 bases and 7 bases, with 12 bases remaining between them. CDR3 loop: CASSEVGLNEQFF. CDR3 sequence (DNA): TGTGCCAGTAGTGAGGTCGGCTTGAATGAGCAGTTCTTC. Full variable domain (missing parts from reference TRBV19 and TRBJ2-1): DGGITQSPKYLFRKEGQNVTLSCEQNLNHDAMYWYRQDPGQGLRLIYYSQIVNDFQKGDIAEGYSVSREKKESFPLTVTSAQKNPTAFYLCASSEVGLNEQFFGPGTRLTVL.

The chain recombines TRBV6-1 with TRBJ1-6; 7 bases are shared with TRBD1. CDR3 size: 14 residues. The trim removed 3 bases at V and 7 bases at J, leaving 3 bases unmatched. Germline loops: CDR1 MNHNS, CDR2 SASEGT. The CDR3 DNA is TGTGCCAGCAGTGACGAGACAGGGAATTCACCCCTCCACTTT. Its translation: CASSDETGNSPLHF.

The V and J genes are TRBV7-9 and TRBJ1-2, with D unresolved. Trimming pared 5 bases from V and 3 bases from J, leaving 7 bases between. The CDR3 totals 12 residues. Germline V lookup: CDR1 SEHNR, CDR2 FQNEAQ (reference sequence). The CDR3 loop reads CASSPEDYGYTF. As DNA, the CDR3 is TGTGCCAGCAGCCCGGAGGACTATGGCTACACCTTC.

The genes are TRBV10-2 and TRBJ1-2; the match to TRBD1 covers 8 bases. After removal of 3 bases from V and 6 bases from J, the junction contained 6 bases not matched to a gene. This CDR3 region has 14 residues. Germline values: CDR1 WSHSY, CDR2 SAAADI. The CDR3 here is CASSDAPDRDGYTF. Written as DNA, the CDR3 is TGCGCCAGCAGTGATGCCCCGGACAGGGATGGCTACACCTTC.

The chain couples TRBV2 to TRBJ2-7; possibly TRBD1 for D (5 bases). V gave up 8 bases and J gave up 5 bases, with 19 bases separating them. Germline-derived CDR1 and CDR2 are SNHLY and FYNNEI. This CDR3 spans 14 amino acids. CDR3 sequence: CASGRAKGFNEQYF. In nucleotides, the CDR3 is TGTGCCAGCGGCAGGGCAAAGGGATTCAACGAGCAGTACTTC. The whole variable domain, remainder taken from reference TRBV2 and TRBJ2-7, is EPEVTQTPSHQVTQMGQEVILRCVPISNHLYFYWYRQILGQKVEFLVSFYNNEISEKSEIFDDQFSVERPDGSNFTLKIRSTKLEDSAMYFCASGRAKGFNEQYFGPGTRLTVT.

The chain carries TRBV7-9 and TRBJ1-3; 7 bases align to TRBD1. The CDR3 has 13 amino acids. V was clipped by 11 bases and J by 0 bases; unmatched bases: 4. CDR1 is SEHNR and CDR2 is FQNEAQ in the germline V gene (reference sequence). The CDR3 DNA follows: TGTGCCGGACAGGCATTCTCTGGAAACACCATATATTTT. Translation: CAGQAFSGNTIYF.

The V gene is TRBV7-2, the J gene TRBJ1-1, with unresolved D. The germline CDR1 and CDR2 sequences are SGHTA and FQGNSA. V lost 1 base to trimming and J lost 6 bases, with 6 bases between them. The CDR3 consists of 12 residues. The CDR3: CASSLGRAEAFF. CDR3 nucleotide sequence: TGTGCCAGCAGCTTAGGGAGAGCTGAAGCTTTCTTT.

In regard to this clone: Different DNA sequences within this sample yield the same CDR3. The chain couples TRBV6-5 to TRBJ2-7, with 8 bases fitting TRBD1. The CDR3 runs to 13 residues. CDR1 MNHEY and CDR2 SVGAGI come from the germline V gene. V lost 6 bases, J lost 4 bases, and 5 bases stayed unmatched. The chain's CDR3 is CASSRDRLYEQYF. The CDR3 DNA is TGTGCCAGCAGCCGGGACAGGCTATACGAGCAGTACTTC.

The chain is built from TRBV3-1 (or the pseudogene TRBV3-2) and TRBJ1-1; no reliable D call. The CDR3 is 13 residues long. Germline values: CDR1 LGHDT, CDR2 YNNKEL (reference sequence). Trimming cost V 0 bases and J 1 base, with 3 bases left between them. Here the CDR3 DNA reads TGTGCCAGCAGCCAAGACTGGAACACTGAAGCTTTCTTT. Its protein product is CASSQDWNTEAFF.

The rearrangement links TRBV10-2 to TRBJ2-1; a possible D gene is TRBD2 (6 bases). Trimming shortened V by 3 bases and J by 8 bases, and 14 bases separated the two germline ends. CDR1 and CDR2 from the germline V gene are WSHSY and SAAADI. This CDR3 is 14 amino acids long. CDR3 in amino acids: CASSDRGSRHEQFF. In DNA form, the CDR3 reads TGCGCCAGCAGTGACCGGGGGTCCCGCCATGAGCAGTTCTTC.

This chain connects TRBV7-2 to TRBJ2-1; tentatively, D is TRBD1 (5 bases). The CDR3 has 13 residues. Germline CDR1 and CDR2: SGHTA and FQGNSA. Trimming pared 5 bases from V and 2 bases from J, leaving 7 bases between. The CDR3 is CASSDRPYNEQFF. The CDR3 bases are TGTGCCAGCAGCGACAGACCCTACAATGAGCAGTTCTTC.

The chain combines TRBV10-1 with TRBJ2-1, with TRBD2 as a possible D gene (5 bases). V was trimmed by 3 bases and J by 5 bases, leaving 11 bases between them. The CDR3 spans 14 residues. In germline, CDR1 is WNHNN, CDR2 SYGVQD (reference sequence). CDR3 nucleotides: TGCGCCAGCAGTGATTCGATGGGAGACAATGAGCAGTTCTTC. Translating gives CASSDSMGDNEQFF.

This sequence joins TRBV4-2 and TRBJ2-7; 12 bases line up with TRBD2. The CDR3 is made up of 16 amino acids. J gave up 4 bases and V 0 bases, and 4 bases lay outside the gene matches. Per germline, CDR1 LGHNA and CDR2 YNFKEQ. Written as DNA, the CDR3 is TGTGCCAGCAGCCAAGAGCGGACTAGCGGGAAGTACGAGCAGTACTTC. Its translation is CASSQERTSGKYEQYF.

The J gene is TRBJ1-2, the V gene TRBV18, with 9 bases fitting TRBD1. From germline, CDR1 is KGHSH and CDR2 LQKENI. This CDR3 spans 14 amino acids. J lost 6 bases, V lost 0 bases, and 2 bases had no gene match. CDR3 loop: CASSPPTGGHGYTF. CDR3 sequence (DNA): TGTGCCAGCTCACCACCAACAGGGGGCCATGGCTACACCTTC.

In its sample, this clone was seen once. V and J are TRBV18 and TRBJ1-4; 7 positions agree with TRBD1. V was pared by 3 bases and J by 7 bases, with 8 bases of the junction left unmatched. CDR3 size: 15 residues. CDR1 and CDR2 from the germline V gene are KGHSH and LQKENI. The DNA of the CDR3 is TGTGCCAGCTCACCGAACCGGGACAGTCCTGAAAAACTGTTTTTT. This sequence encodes CASSPNRDSPEKLFF.

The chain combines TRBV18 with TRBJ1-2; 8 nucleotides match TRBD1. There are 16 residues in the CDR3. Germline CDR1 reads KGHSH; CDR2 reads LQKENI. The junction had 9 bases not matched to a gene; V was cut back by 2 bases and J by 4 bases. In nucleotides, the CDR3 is TGTGCCAGCTCACCAGCCGGGACAGGCAACCCCTATGGCTACACCTTC. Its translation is CASSPAGTGNPYGYTF. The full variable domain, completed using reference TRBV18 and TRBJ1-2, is NAGVMQNPRHLVRRRGQEARLRCSPMKGHSHVYWYRQLPEEGLKFMVYLQKENIIDESGMPKERFSAEFPKEGPSILRIQQVVRGDSAAYFCASSPAGTGNPYGYTFGSGTRLTVV.

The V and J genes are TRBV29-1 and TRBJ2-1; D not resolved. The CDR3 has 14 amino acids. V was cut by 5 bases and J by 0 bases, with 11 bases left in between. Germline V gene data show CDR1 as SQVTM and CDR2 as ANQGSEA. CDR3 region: CSVRKESSYNEQFF. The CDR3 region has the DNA TGCAGCGTTCGCAAAGAGAGCTCCTACAATGAGCAGTTCTTC.

In nucleotides, the CDR3 is TGTGCCAGCAGCCAGCACCCGGGACAGGGGAAAGACAATGAGCAGTTCTTC. It yields the protein CASSQHPGQGKDNEQFF. The chain combines TRBV3-1 (or the pseudogene TRBV3-2) with TRBJ2-1, with 10 bases fitting TRBD1. This CDR3 spans 17 amino acids. The germline CDR1 and CDR2 sequences are LGHDT and YNNKEL (reference sequence). The trim removed 3 bases at V and 5 bases at J, leaving 10 bases unmatched.